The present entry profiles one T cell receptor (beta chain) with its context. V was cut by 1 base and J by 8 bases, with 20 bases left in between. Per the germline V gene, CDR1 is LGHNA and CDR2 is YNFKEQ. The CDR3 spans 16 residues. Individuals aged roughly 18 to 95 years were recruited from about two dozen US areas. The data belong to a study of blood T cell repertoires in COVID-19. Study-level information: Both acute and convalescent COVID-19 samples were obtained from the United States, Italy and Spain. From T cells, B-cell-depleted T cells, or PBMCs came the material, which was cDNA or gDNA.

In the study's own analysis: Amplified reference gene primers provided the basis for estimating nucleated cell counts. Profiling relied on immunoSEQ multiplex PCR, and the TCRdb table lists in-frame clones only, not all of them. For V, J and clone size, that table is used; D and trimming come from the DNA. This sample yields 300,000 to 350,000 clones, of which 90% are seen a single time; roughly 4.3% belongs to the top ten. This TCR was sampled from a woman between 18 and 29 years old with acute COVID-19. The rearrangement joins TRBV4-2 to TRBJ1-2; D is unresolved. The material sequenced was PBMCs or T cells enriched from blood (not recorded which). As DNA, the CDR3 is TGTGCCAGCAGCCAAGTTACCTCCCGGGGAAGTCACGGCTACACCTTC. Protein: CASSQVTSRGSHGYTF.